This is a list of T cell receptor beta chains from one sample in a study of T cells in Graves' hyperthyroidism and ophthalmopathy. TCRdb analysed the multiplex PCR reads with MiXCR anew, one entry per CDR3 protein. Of 250,000 or so distinct CDR3 sequences listed, 15% are singletons. The source material was blood. Every receptor here comes from a woman aged 45-59 years with Graves' hyperthyroidism that later progressed to Graves' ophthalmopathy. CDR3s include the opening cysteine and the closing phenylalanine or tryptophan. Fields, in order: clone size, V gene, CDR3 length, J gene, D gene, CDR3 protein, CDR3 DNA. The D gene is left open where the match is weak. The listing skips clone size in some rows; elsewhere it reads once, few, many or a size class.

.	TRBV30	13	TRBJ1-3	.	CAWRGRSGNTIYF	TGTGCCTGGAGGGGACGCTCTGGAAACACCATATATTTT
.	TRBV20-1	13	TRBJ1-2	.	CSAVPGTEHGYTF	TGCAGTGCTGTTCCCGGGACGGAGCATGGCTACACCTTC
.	TRBV10-1	18	TRBJ2-5	TRBD2	CARGRVGLAGRRQETQYF	TGCGCCAGGGGAAGGGTGGGACTAGCGGGAAGACGACAAGAGACCCAGTACTTC
many	TRBV12-3/TRBV12-4	12	TRBJ1-2	.	CASSFWENGYTF	TGTGCCAGCAGTTTCTGGGAGAATGGCTACACCTTC
.	TRBV6-1	14	TRBJ2-1	.	CASSWTEDYNEQFF	TGTGCCAGCAGTTGGACGGAAGACTACAATGAGCAGTTCTTC
.	TRBV5-6	15	TRBJ1-2	.	CASSLDLVLGFGYTF	TGTGCCAGCAGCTTGGATCTTGTTTTAGGATTTGGCTACACCTTC
many	TRBV7-9	16	TRBJ2-5	.	CASSSDREGDQETQYF	TGTGCCAGCAGCTCAGACAGGGAGGGGGACCAAGAGACCCAGTACTTC
many	TRBV11-3	15	TRBJ2-1	TRBD1	CASSRSDRVSDEQFF	TGTGCCAGCAGCCGTAGCGACAGGGTGTCTGATGAGCAGTTCTTC
.	TRBV15	17	TRBJ1-5	TRBD1	CATSRPHRDRGGQPQHF	TGTGCCACCAGCAGACCCCATAGGGACAGGGGCGGTCAGCCCCAGCATTTT
many	TRBV5-1	14	TRBJ2-3	.	CASSFWAGTDTQYF	TGCGCCAGCAGCTTCTGGGCGGGCACAGATACGCAGTATTTT
many	TRBV15	17	TRBJ2-7	TRBD2	CATSRVALAGGSYEQYF	TGTGCCACCAGCAGAGTGGCCTTAGCGGGAGGATCCTACGAGCAGTACTTC
many	TRBV11-3	14	TRBJ2-1	.	CASSRDWSDNEQFF	TGTGCCAGCAGCCGGGACTGGAGCGACAATGAGCAGTTCTTC
many	TRBV7-9	12	TRBJ2-7	.	CASSLVFLEQYF	TGTGCCAGCAGCTTAGTTTTCCTCGAGCAGTACTTC
many	TRBV27	13	TRBJ2-1	.	CASSLWVSNEQFF	TGTGCCAGCAGTCTCTGGGTATCTAATGAGCAGTTCTTC
many	TRBV7-9	13	TRBJ1-1	.	CASRREEGTEAFF	TGTGCCAGCAGACGGGAGGAGGGCACTGAAGCTTTCTTT
few	TRBV5-4	15	TRBJ1-1	TRBD1	CASSLAGGAHTEAFF	TGTGCCAGCAGCTTGGCAGGGGGCGCGCACACTGAAGCTTTCTTT
many	TRBV7-9	15	TRBJ2-1	.	CASTFSGASKGEQFF	TGTGCCAGCACATTCTCGGGCGCATCTAAGGGTGAGCAGTTCTTC
many	TRBV7-9	16	TRBJ1-6	TRBD1	CASSLGQGFTNSPLHF	TGTGCCAGCAGCTTAGGACAGGGGTTTACCAATTCACCCCTCCACTTT
few	TRBV4-2	14	TRBJ2-1	.	CASSPQGGYNEQFF	TGTGCCAGCAGCCCCCAGGGGGGTTACAATGAGCAGTTCTTC
many	TRBV2	14	TRBJ2-3	TRBD2	CASKLGGSADTQYF	TGTGCCAGCAAGTTAGGCGGGAGTGCAGATACGCAGTATTTT
few	TRBV7-9	13	TRBJ1-2	.	CASSRGRNYGYTF	TGTGCCAGCAGCAGGGGAAGAAACTATGGCTACACCTTC
many	TRBV3-1	16	TRBJ2-5	TRBD2	CASTAKTSGRGETQYF	TGTGCCAGCACCGCCAAGACTAGCGGGAGGGGTGAGACCCAGTACTTC
.	TRBV7-6	15	TRBJ2-7	.	CASSLVGRSSYEQYF	TGTGCCAGCAGCTTAGTCGGGAGAAGCTCCTACGAGCAGTACTTC
.	TRBV9	14	TRBJ2-5	.	CASSVGSGQETQYF	TGTGCCAGCAGCGTAGGAAGCGGCCAAGAGACCCAGTACTTC
many	TRBV11-2	15	TRBJ1-4	.	CASRFTGMEGEKLFF	TGTGCCAGCAGATTTACAGGGATGGAAGGTGAAAAACTGTTTTTT
few	TRBV7-3	16	TRBJ2-1	TRBD2	CASSARTSGLGGEQFF	TGTGCCAGCAGCGCCAGGACTAGCGGGTTGGGGGGTGAGCAGTTCTTC
.	TRBV12-3/TRBV12-4	13	TRBJ1-2	.	CATDRQANYGYTF	TGTGCTACCGACAGGCAGGCTAACTATGGCTACACCTTC
.	TRBV15	13	TRBJ1-1	.	CATSQGRLTEAFF	TGTGCCACCAGCCAGGGGAGACTCACTGAAGCTTTCTTT
.	TRBV19	14	TRBJ2-1	.	CASSIGPGSNEQFF	TGTGCCAGTAGTATAGGGCCGGGGAGCAATGAGCAGTTCTTC
few	TRBV19	13	TRBJ1-5	TRBD1	CAGGGTGNQPQHF	TGTGCCGGCGGCGGGACAGGCAATCAGCCCCAGCATTTT
.	TRBV5-4	16	TRBJ2-7	TRBD2	CASSRELAGGPHEQYF	TGTGCCAGCAGCAGAGAACTAGCGGGAGGGCCCCACGAGCAGTACTTC
few	TRBV9	14	TRBJ1-2	.	CASSPWTVARGYTF	TGTGCCAGCAGCCCCTGGACAGTCGCCCGGGGCTACACCTTC
.	TRBV7-9	15	TRBJ2-4	.	CASSLGLFRENIQYF	TGTGCCAGCAGCTTGGGCCTTTTTCGCGAAAACATTCAGTACTTC
many	TRBV20-1	14	TRBJ2-3	.	CSAPRGEGTDTQYF	TGCAGTGCCCCCCGAGGGGAGGGCACAGATACGCAGTATTTT
once	TRBV3-1	14	TRBJ2-7	TRBD1	CASSHRGRAWEQYF	TGTGCCAGCAGCCACAGGGGGCGAGCTTGGGAGCAGTACTTC
few	TRBV5-6	12	TRBJ2-7	.	CASSNDYDEQYF	TGTGCCAGCAGCAATGACTACGACGAGCAGTACTTC
many	TRBV19	13	TRBJ2-3	.	CASSILGPSRQYF	TGTGCCAGTAGTATATTGGGACCAAGCAGACAGTATTTT
.	TRBV20-1	22	TRBJ2-3	TRBD2	CSARDPGPLLAGLRTSTDTQYF	TGCAGTGCTAGAGACCCCGGGCCCCTTCTAGCGGGATTACGCACTAGCACAGATACGCAGTATTTT
many	TRBV20-1	11	TRBJ2-7	TRBD2	CSAIAGGRQYF	TGCAGTGCTATAGCGGGAGGACGGCAGTACTTC
many	TRBV20-1	15	TRBJ2-1	TRBD2	CSAGSGTSGDNEQFF	TGCAGTGCTGGCTCCGGGACTAGCGGAGACAATGAGCAGTTCTTC
many	TRBV2	14	TRBJ2-2	TRBD2	CASSSGSSAGELFF	TGTGCCAGCAGTAGCGGGAGTTCGGCCGGGGAGCTGTTTTTT